The clone carrying this T cell receptor beta chain was seen only once. Its target is not known. A single record per CDR3 protein comes from TCRdb applying MiXCR to the 5' RACE reads. The sample records about 9,000 distinct CDR3 sequences, around 44% being singletons. Treg sorting used a CD4+CD25+CD127-/low gate. Germline CDR1 is DFQATT and CDR2 is SNEGSKA (reference sequence). The CDR3 has 15 residues. V shed 4 bases, J shed 5 bases, and the junction held 10 bases outside the gene matches. Whole-study findings and limits: In terms of TCR gene usage, tumor memory CD4+ T cells clustered together with blood and lymph node memory CD4+ cells, as well as with lymph node naive CD4+ cells. The larger-cohort validation was restricted to a single TCR beta V-J rearrangement rather than whole repertoires.

The chain joins TRBV20-1 to TRBJ2-3; 9 bases line up with TRBD2. The sequencing sample was made of Tregs sorted from a lymph node. The receptor comes from a female donor with breast cancer. CDR3 residues: CSAKSLSAGGDTQYF. The CDR3 DNA follows: TGCAGTGCTAAGTCCTTGTCAGCGGGAGGAGATACGCAGTATTTT.